This T cell receptor beta chain was recorded in a study of T cell repertoires in cytomegalovirus infection. Study-level background: Matching HLA type, along with CMV infection, was indicated by public TCR beta signatures.

The germline V gene has CDR1 LGHDT and CDR2 YNNKEL (reference sequence). This CDR3 comprises 11 residues. Notes on this clonotype: Antigen unknown.

Study-level points and caveats: In two of eight donors, the top clonotype was HLA-C-restricted CMV-specific. The cumulative frequency of public TCR beta families identified carriers of CMV plus the relevant HLA.

TCRdb fed the reads into MiXCR, producing one record per CDR3 protein. The sample includes under 150,000 distinct CDR3 sequences, 24% seen only once; the top ten take 34%. The chain links TRBV3-1 to TRBJ1-3; D remains ambiguous. The sequence was obtained from a human donor in good health (CMV status not recorded). Some clones in this sample may be carry-over from other donors' samples. Sequenced material: PBMCs, sequenced either directly or after in vitro stimulation (not recorded which). CDR3 DNA sequence: TGTCTCAGAAGCTCTGGAAACACCATATATTTT. Its protein product is CLRSSGNTIYF.